This TCR beta chain was retrieved from a study of control samples from healthy donors and cancer patients. The protocol was immunoSEQ multiplex PCR, while the TCRdb copy is restricted to in-frame clones and leaves out a portion. The repertoire holds 70,000 to 90,000 clones, 94% seen once, with approximately 5.7% in the top ten. This CDR3 region has 14 residues. Germline V gene data show CDR1 as MNHNS and CDR2 as SASEGT. V lost 1 base, J lost 4 bases, and 11 bases lay in between. Sequencing used blood. The clonotype originates from a woman aged 40-49 years in good health. The gene calls are TRBV6-1 and TRBJ2-7, with D tentatively TRBD2 (5 bases). The CDR3 DNA sequence: TGTGCCAGCAGTGAAGGAGGGAGTTTGTACGAGCAGTACTTC. This encodes CASSEGGSLYEQYF.